This TCR beta chain was identified in a study of OX40 agonist ivuxolimab in advanced cancers. Overall study context: It was ivuxolimab, an agonistic anti-OX40 (CD134) antibody, that patients were treated with. Patient treatment consisted of intravenous ivuxolimab administration every 2 weeks at 0.01 to 10 mg/kg.

With regard to this clone: Its antigen remains unidentified.

Blood sampling took place at baseline, cycle 4 day 1, and cycle 7 day 1. Findings and limits, study-wide: People who partly responded at 0.1-3.0 mg/kg had some of the least clonal expansion seen.

The germline CDR1 and CDR2 sequences are SGHNT and YYREEE (reference sequence). The CDR3 extends over 17 amino acids. V was cut by 5 bases and J by 2 bases, with 21 bases left in between. Data came from immunoSEQ multiplex PCR; TCRdb stores just in-frame clones and leaves some out. The sample lists tens of thousands of clones; roughly nine tenths were seen once. Sequencing used CD4+ or CD8+ T cells sorted from blood, obtained in a trial of the OX40 agonist ivuxolimab. The receptor comes from an adult with an advanced solid tumor such as melanoma, head and neck, liver or kidney cancer. The genes are TRBV5-4 and TRBJ2-3; a possible D gene is TRBD1 (6 bases). This CDR3 reads CASSRGMGPLSTDTQYF. The CDR3 nucleotides are TGTGCCAGCAGTAGGGGGATGGGCCCTCTCTCCACAGATACGCAGTATTTT.